This T cell receptor (beta chain) was retrieved from a study of cytomegalovirus exposure and HLA in healthy donors. V shed 4 bases and J shed 7 bases, with 13 bases lying between them. The CDR3 contains 12 residues. CDR1 is GTSNPN, CDR2 SVGIG, per germline (reference sequence). Vbeta (60) and Jbeta (13) primers were used in the PCR. Libraries were prepared by immunoSEQ multiplex PCR; TCRdb keeps only in-frame clonotypes and omits some of them. Recorded for this sample: 95,000 to 150,000 clones. Study-wide findings and caveats: The study assumed roughly uniform donor sequencing depth for presence/absence analyses. Earlier findings revealed that most TCR beta V segments proved productive either about 87% or about 30% of the time.

Comment on this clone: The antigen is undetermined.

Sequenced input: PBMCs. The chain uses TRBV30 and TRBJ1-2; D remains ambiguous. This TCR derives from a man younger than 35 in good health and CMV-seronegative. The CDR3 protein is CAWNGLPGGYTF. CDR3 nucleotides: TGTGCCTGGAACGGACTTCCGGGTGGCTACACCTTC.